These T cell receptor beta chains were read from a single sample in a study of cytomegalovirus exposure and HLA in healthy donors. Method: immunoSEQ multiplex PCR; TCRdb's copy keeps in-frame clones and lacks some. The sample contains about 130,000 clones, 65% to 85% of which appear only once. What was sequenced was PBMCs. Receptors originate from a male donor in good health and CMV-seronegative. The CDR3 runs from the conserved cysteine through the conserved F or W. The D gene is left open where the match is weak. Size is omitted from some rows. Given values are once, few, many or a class for expanded clones.

v_call	clone_size	d_call	j_call	cdr3_nt	cdr3_aa
TRBV27	-	TRBD2	TRBJ2-1	TGTGCCAGCAGCCAGGGCGGAGTGAGCGGGAGGGCCAATGAGCAGTTCTTC	CASSQGGVSGRANEQFF
TRBV4-1	-	TRBD2	TRBJ2-2	TGCGCCAGCAGCCAAGCCTCACTAGCGGAGACGAACACCGGGGAGCTGCTTTTT	CASSQASLAETNTGELLF
TRBV15	-	-	TRBJ1-5	TGTGCCACCAGCAGAGGGGGGACATCGGGGGGGCCCCAGCATTTT	CATSRGGTSGGPQHF
TRBV7-8	-	TRBD2	TRBJ2-1	TGTGCCAGCAGCCGGACTAGCGGCCCCTCCTACAATGAGCAGTTCTTC	CASSRTSGPSYNEQFF
TRBV6-1	-	TRBD1	TRBJ1-1	TGTGCCAGCAGTGGCTGGACAGGGGACAAGAACACTGAAGCTTTCTTT	CASSGWTGDKNTEAFF
TRBV5-1	-	TRBD1	TRBJ1-6	TGCGCCAGCAGCTTGGGAGGCAGGGGGCAATCACCCCTCCACTTT	CASSLGGRGQSPLHF
TRBV27	-	TRBD1	TRBJ1-2	TGTGCCAGCAGTTTAGAGGGACAGGTTACTAGTGGCTACACCTTC	CASSLEGQVTSGYTF
TRBV4-1	-	-	TRBJ1-2	TGCGCCAGCAGCCCTAGGGACGGGGGGTACTATGGCTACACCTTC	CASSPRDGGYYGYTF
TRBV6-5	once	TRBD1	TRBJ2-7	TGTGCCACCGGGACAGGGGGGGACGAGCAGTACTTC	CATGTGGDEQYF
TRBV14	-	-	TRBJ1-1	TGTGCCAGCAGCCAAGATAGAGCTTTCTTT	CASSQDRAFF
TRBV7-8	-	TRBD2	TRBJ2-7	TGTGCCAGCAGACCACTAGCGGGGGATACCTACGAGCAGTACTTC	CASRPLAGDTYEQYF
TRBV11-3	-	-	TRBJ2-2	TGTGCCAGCAGCTTCCAGGGGACCGGGGAGCTGTTTTTT	CASSFQGTGELFF
TRBV7-2	-	-	TRBJ2-5	TGTGCCAGCAGCTTGGCTGGAGAGACCCAGTACTTC	CASSLAGETQYF
TRBV15	-	-	TRBJ2-5	TGTGCCACCAGCATCAGGGCGGAGACCCAGTACTTC	CATSIRAETQYF
TRBV27	once	TRBD1	TRBJ1-2	TGTGCCAGCAGTTTATCGACAGGGCCTAACTATGGCTACACCTTC	CASSLSTGPNYGYTF
TRBV4-2	-	TRBD1	TRBJ1-2	TGTGCCAGCAGCCAGGCCGACAGGGGCCCTAACTATGGCTACACCTTC	CASSQADRGPNYGYTF
TRBV19	few	TRBD1	TRBJ1-1	TGTGCCAGTAGTTTGGACAGGGACACTGAAGCTTTCTTT	CASSLDRDTEAFF
TRBV6-5	-	TRBD1	TRBJ1-2	TGTGCCAGCAGCTACGGACAGGGTGTCGGCTACACCTTC	CASSYGQGVGYTF
TRBV6-5	-	-	TRBJ2-3	TGTGCCAGCAGTTATTTGGGACTGGGACGAGATACGCAGTATTTT	CASSYLGLGRDTQYF
TRBV27	-	-	TRBJ2-1	TGTGCCAGCAGTTTTGGGGGGAGCTCCTACAATGAGCAGTTCTTC	CASSFGGSSYNEQFF
TRBV7-9	-	TRBD1	TRBJ1-5	TGTGCCAGCAGCAGGACAGGGAATCAGCCCCAGCATTTT	CASSRTGNQPQHF
TRBV6-1	-	TRBD1	TRBJ1-4	TGTGCCAGCAGTGAAGCGAGGGGGCCGAATGAAAAACTGTTTTTT	CASSEARGPNEKLFF
TRBV10-3	-	-	TRBJ1-3	TGTGCCATCAGTGATGGGAGTACTGGAAACACCATATATTTT	CAISDGSTGNTIYF
TRBV11-1	-	TRBD1	TRBJ2-7	TGTGCCAGCACCCTGGGACAGGGAATCCACGAGCAGTACTTC	CASTLGQGIHEQYF
TRBV10-2	-	-	TRBJ2-1	TGCGCCAGCAGTAGAGATGAGCAGTTCTTC	CASSRDEQFF
TRBV7-9	-	-	TRBJ1-5	TGTGCCAGCAGCTTAGGGTCAGGCAATCAGCCCCAGCATTTT	CASSLGSGNQPQHF
TRBV4-1	-	TRBD1	TRBJ2-7	TGCGCCAGCAGCCCGAAGTCGCGCACAGGGGAGTACGAGCAGTACTTC	CASSPKSRTGEYEQYF
TRBV27	-	TRBD1	TRBJ1-1	TGTGCCAGCAGCCGGGACAGTTTGAACACTGAAGCTTTCTTT	CASSRDSLNTEAFF
TRBV7-6	-	-	TRBJ1-3	TGTGCCAGCAGCTTAGGCGGGCGTGGAAACACCATATATTTT	CASSLGGRGNTIYF
TRBV18	-	TRBD1	TRBJ1-2	TGTGCCAGCTCACCAACGGACAGGGGTCGAGGCTACACCTTC	CASSPTDRGRGYTF
TRBV19	-	TRBD2	TRBJ2-1	TGTGCCAGTAGTGCGGGGGTTACCTACAATGAGCAGTTCTTC	CASSAGVTYNEQFF
TRBV6-5	-	TRBD1	TRBJ2-7	TGTGCCAGCAGTTACGATGGACAGGGGCAAGCCTACGAGCAGTACTTC	CASSYDGQGQAYEQYF
TRBV7-9	-	-	TRBJ2-1	TGTGCCAGCAGCTTACGGGTTTCGGGAAATGAGCAGTTCTTC	CASSLRVSGNEQFF
TRBV30	-	TRBD2	TRBJ2-7	TGTGCCTGGGGATACCGAAGAGGGACTATTCTCCACGAGCAGTACTTC	CAWGYRRGTILHEQYF
TRBV5-4	-	-	TRBJ2-6	TGTGCCAGCAGGGAATCTCGACAGGCTGGGGCCAACGTCCTGACTTTC	CASRESRQAGANVLTF
TRBV6-5	-	TRBD1	TRBJ1-2	TGTGCCAGCAGTATGACAGGGGGCTCTACCAATGGCTACACCTTC	CASSMTGGSTNGYTF
TRBV10-2	-	-	TRBJ2-1	TGCGCCAGCACTCTAGGACAGAGGACCGCGCAGTTCTTC	CASTLGQRTAQFF
TRBV27	-	-	TRBJ2-2	TGTGCCAGCAGTTTCAGCGGCGGGGCCGGGGAGCTGTTTTTT	CASSFSGGAGELFF
TRBV25-1	-	-	TRBJ2-5	TGTGCCAGCAGTGGAGCCGGTCAAGAGACCCAGTACTTC	CASSGAGQETQYF
TRBV27	-	-	TRBJ1-1	TGTGCCAGCAGTTTAGAGGTGGGTTTGGCTGAAGCTTTCTTT	CASSLEVGLAEAFF
TRBV7-9	-	-	TRBJ2-7	TGTGCCAGCAGCCATGCCCTAGCAGAAACCTCCTACGAGCAGTACTTC	CASSHALAETSYEQYF